The present entry profiles one T cell receptor beta chain with its context. This record comes from a study of cytomegalovirus exposure and HLA in healthy donors. The PCR made use of 60 Vbeta and 13 Jbeta primers. Clones were sequenced by immunoSEQ multiplex PCR, and TCRdb holds only the in-frame ones, with some missing. Of more than 85,000 clones in the sample, 77% were seen once. The CDR3 extends over 16 amino acids. The germline gives CDR1 SQVTM, CDR2 ANQGSEA. Trimming took 6 bases from V and 3 from J, leaving 23 bases between them. V gene TRBV29-1 combines with J gene TRBJ1-1; tentative D call: TRBD1 (5 bases). Sequenced: PBMCs. The TCR sequence derives from a boy aged 5-17 years in good health and CMV-seronegative. In nucleotides, the CDR3 is TGCAGCGTCCGCGAGGGCTATTGGGGGGAGGACACTGAAGCTTTCTTT. It is translated as CSVREGYWGEDTEAFF.